This note documents a single T cell receptor beta chain sequence. Other DNA sequences within the sample encode an identical CDR3. This specimen comes from a study of blood T cell repertoires in COVID-19. Study as a whole: Donors in Cohort 3 counted as recovered after two negative PCRs, clearance, or symptom resolution. Material from acute and convalescent COVID-19 was sourced from the United States, Italy and Spain.

As originally analysed: It was from reference gene primer amplification that nucleated cell counts were estimated. Sequenced by immunoSEQ multiplex PCR; TCRdb stores in-frame clones only, minus some. That table furnishes V, J and clone size, whereas the DNA furnished D and trimming. The top ten hold approximately 4% of the sample, which has around 140,000 clones, nearly 85% seen once. The CDR3 runs to 13 residues. Unmatched junction bases numbered 0, after V lost 2 bases and J lost 2 bases. In germline, CDR1 is GTSNPN, CDR2 SVGIG (reference sequence). Categorization into cohorts depended on clinical history that participants reported.

This chain links TRBV30 with TRBJ1-5; 7 bases line up with TRBD1. The material sequenced was PBMCs or T cells enriched from blood (not recorded which). This clonotype was sampled from a man aged 50 or older in a cohort exposed to, infected with or recovered from COVID-19 (not recorded which). CDR3 in DNA: TGTGCCTGGAGTCAGGGGGGCAATCAGCCCCAGCATTTT. It specifies CAWSQGGNQPQHF.